Listed below are T cell receptor beta chains from one sample, sequenced in a study of blood T cell repertoires in COVID-19. The assay was immunoSEQ multiplex PCR, and TCRdb's table has in-frame clones only and misses some. The table shows 80,000 to 95,000 clones, with around three quarters occurring only once. The source material was peripheral blood. These receptor sequences come from a woman aged 80 or older with active or convalescent COVID-19. CDR3s include the opening cysteine and the closing phenylalanine or tryptophan. The D gene is left open where the match is weak. Expanded clones get a size class; other rows say once, few or many, or leave the size out.

size	V	D	J	CDR3	DNA
few	TRBV5-1	-	TRBJ2-5	CASSPVPGQETQYF	TGCGCCAGCAGCCCCGTTCCAGGGCAAGAGACCCAGTACTTC
-	TRBV10-2	TRBD1	TRBJ1-2	CASSDRTGSGYTF	TGCGCCAGCAGTGATCGGACAGGGAGTGGCTACACCTTC
many	TRBV15	-	TRBJ2-7	CATSRDSPGDYEQYF	TGTGCCACCAGCAGGGACTCCCCAGGGGACTACGAGCAGTACTTC
-	TRBV23-1	TRBD1	TRBJ1-1	CASSQHRGGTEAFF	TGCGCCAGCAGTCAACACAGGGGCGGCACTGAAGCTTTCTTT
few	TRBV5-4	TRBD1	TRBJ2-5	CASSRTGGGLGKETQYF	TGTGCCAGCAGTCGGACAGGGGGCGGATTGGGTAAAGAGACCCAGTACTTC
-	TRBV6-5	TRBD1	TRBJ2-3	CASSRDRTSDTQYF	TGTGCCAGCAGTCGGGACAGAACTTCAGATACGCAGTATTTT
-	TRBV7-2	-	TRBJ1-5	CASSLNRDQPQHF	TGTGCCAGCAGCTTAAACAGAGATCAGCCCCAGCATTTT
-	TRBV10-2	-	TRBJ2-7	CASSAPDAGSSYEQYF	TGCGCCAGCAGCGCCCCTGATGCCGGTTCCTCCTACGAGCAGTACTTC
-	TRBV19	TRBD1	TRBJ2-1	CASSVPGQGNNEQFF	TGTGCCAGTAGTGTCCCGGGACAGGGAAACAATGAGCAGTTCTTC
-	TRBV4-3	-	TRBJ1-1	CASSQVPGDTEAFF	TGCGCCAGCAGCCAAGTTCCAGGGGACACTGAAGCTTTCTTT
-	TRBV7-2	TRBD1	TRBJ2-7	CASSSGTADSEQYF	TGTGCCAGCAGCTCCGGGACAGCAGACTCCGAGCAGTACTTC
-	TRBV19	-	TRBJ2-2	CASGTVTGELFF	TGTGCCAGTGGTACGGTAACCGGGGAGCTGTTTTTT
-	TRBV29-1	TRBD2	TRBJ2-7	CSVEDGASGDFGEQYF	TGCAGCGTTGAAGATGGGGCCAGCGGGGACTTCGGGGAGCAGTACTTC
-	TRBV28	-	TRBJ2-1	CASSPNRVRHEQFF	TGTGCCAGCAGCCCCAACAGGGTACGACATGAGCAGTTCTTC